The 4 T cell receptor beta chains listed next were all sequenced from one sample in a study of T cells after posttransplantation cyclophosphamide. Controls had myeloablative marrow grafts with methotrexate and calcineurin inhibitor, sampled at 1 year. Here immunoSEQ multiplex PCR was the method, and the copy in TCRdb shows in-frame clones only, minus some. The sample yields about 17,000 clones, around 80% seen once. The specimen was PBMCs, collected roughly 460 days after allogeneic stem cell transplant with calcineurin inhibitor and methotrexate. Receptors were obtained from a young adult male patient who received an allogeneic stem cell transplant from an unrelated donor, was CMV-positive, and had acute and chronic GVHD. Some T cells may be the graft donor's.

The rearrangement uses TRBV6-1 and TRBJ2-1; TRBD2 matches at 13 bases. The CDR3 is 15 residues long. The germline gives CDR1 MNHNS, CDR2 SASEGT. With V trimmed by 7 bases and J by 5 bases, 5 bases remained unmatched. For the CDR3, the DNA is TGTGCCAGCAAGACTAGCGGGGGGCCTCACAATGAGCAGTTCTTC. This gives the protein CASKTSGGPHNEQFF.

The chain joins TRBV11-2 to TRBJ1-3; D may be TRBD1 (6 bases). Trimming took off 4 bases at V and 1 base at J, with 11 bases between the two ends. From germline, CDR1 is SGHAT and CDR2 FQNNGV. The CDR3 is 15 amino acids. The CDR3 DNA sequence: TGTGCCAGCAGCTACACCGGGACATCTGGAAACACCATATATTTT. It codes for CASSYTGTSGNTIYF. Looking up the rest from reference TRBV11-2 and TRBJ1-3 gives the full variable domain: EAGVAQSPRYKIIEKRQSVAFWCNPISGHATLYWYQQILGQGPKLLIQFQNNGVVDDSQLPKDRFSAERLKGVDSTLKIQPAKLEDSAVYLCASSYTGTSGNTIYFGEGSWLTVV.

Points on this clone: At one end the junction does not follow the germline gene, possibly because of a read error. At the DNA level, this CDR3 is encoded by other sequences in the same sample as well. The CDR3 region has the DNA TGTGCCAGCAGTACGGCGGGGGCCGGGAACACTGAAGCTTTCTTT. Its translation is CASSTAGAGNTEAFF. The rearrangement joins TRBV19 to TRBJ1-1; possibly TRBD1 for D (6 bases). Germline-derived CDR1 and CDR2 are LNHDA and SQIVND (reference sequence). The CDR3 is made up of 15 amino acids.

The chain carries TRBV30 and TRBJ2-5; 10 bases match TRBD2. Germline V gene data show CDR1 as GTSNPN and CDR2 as SVGIG (reference sequence). This CDR3 contains 13 residues. Germline trimming cut 5 bases from V and 5 bases from J; bases unmatched to any gene: 5. The CDR3 DNA follows: TGTGCCTGGCTAGCGGGAGCCTTGGAGACCCAGTACTTC. Protein sequence: CAWLAGALETQYF.